The clone carrying this T cell receptor (beta chain) has a single count. The germline V gene encodes CDR1 LNHDA and CDR2 SQIVND (reference sequence). V gave up 8 bases and J gave up 4 bases, with 9 bases separating them. CDR3 length equals 11 residues. This sample is drawn from a study of blood T cell repertoires in COVID-19. In the authors' methods: Nucleated cell number was recorded as an estimate derived from reference gene primer amplification. Here immunoSEQ multiplex PCR was the method, and the copy in TCRdb shows in-frame clones only, minus some. V and J calls and clone size are copied from that table; D and trimming were computed from the DNA. This table holds about 320,000 clones, more than 75% found once.

Sequences were obtained from PBMCs or T cells enriched from blood (not recorded which). The genes are TRBV19 and TRBJ2-7; the D is unclear. This clonotype was sampled from a woman between 18 and 29 years old who had recovered from COVID-19. The CDR3 DNA reads as TGTGCCAGTGGCAACGGGTACGAGCAGTACTTC. This encodes CASGNGYEQYF.